A single sample is the source of the 31 T cell receptor beta chains below, sequenced in a study of regulatory T cells in long-lasting Graves disease. Researchers made TCR beta libraries by using iRepertoire HTBI primers and running Arm-PCR on CDR3 regions. A single record per CDR3 protein comes from TCRdb applying MiXCR to the multiplex PCR reads. This sample has around 400,000 distinct CDR3 sequences, with around 23% found just once. Specified time point: persistent/refractory GD, antithyroid drugs over 5 years with positive TRAb. PBMCs provided the RNA from which the TCR library was made. The starting material was peripheral blood mononuclear cells (PBMCs), obtained when the disease was refractory, from a patient treated with antithyroid drugs. Source of these receptors: a female donor with Graves disease.

Remarks on this clonotype: It is likely a read error: a sequence one base away is far more abundant. The chain joins TRBV7-8 to TRBJ2-2; no clear D gene. Germline V gene lookup returns CDR1 SGHVS and CDR2 FQNEAQ. The CDR3 extends over 14 amino acids. CDR3 loop: CACSLVGSTGELFF. The CDR3 DNA follows: TGTGCCTGCAGCTTAGTAGGCAGCACCGGGGAGCTGTTTTTT.

The V call is TRBV20-1, the J call TRBJ2-7, with 10 positions matching TRBD1. CDR3 size: 15 residues. V trimming: 2 bases; J trimming: 2 bases; junction bases outside the gene matches: 6. Germline CDR1 DFQATT, CDR2 SNEGSKA (reference sequence). CDR3 coding DNA: TGCAGTGCTAGAAAAGGGACAGGGGAAACCTACGAGCAGTACTTC. It encodes CSARKGTGETYEQYF.

This clonotype appeared a few times. The chain uses TRBV28 and TRBJ2-5, with D uncertain. Trimming removed 3 bases at V and 2 bases at J, with 13 bases between. CDR1 and CDR2 (germline): MDHEN, SYDVKM. This CDR3 comprises 15 residues. This CDR3 is CASSFQRSSQETQYF. DNA for the CDR3: TGTGCCAGCAGTTTTCAGCGTTCGTCGCAAGAGACCCAGTACTTC. Full variable domain (rest looked up from reference TRBV28 and TRBJ2-5): DVKVTQSSRYLVKRTGEKVFLECVQDMDHENMFWYRQDPGLGLRLIYFSYDVKMKEKGDIPEGYSVSREKKERFSLILESASTNQTSMYLCASSFQRSSQETQYFGPGTRLLVL.

This clonotype was observed a few times. The chain employs TRBV20-1 and TRBJ2-7; 9 nucleotides agree with TRBD1. After removal of 4 bases from V and 7 bases from J, the junction contained 8 bases not matched to a gene. Germline V CDR1 and CDR2: DFQATT, SNEGSKA (reference sequence). CDR3 length: 13 amino acids. The CDR3, as DNA: TGCAGTGCTACCACGGACAGGGGCCAGGAGCAGTACTTC. Translation gives CSATTDRGQEQYF.

The chain employs TRBV20-1 and TRBJ1-5; D is ambiguous. Germline lookup yields CDR1 DFQATT and CDR2 SNEGSKA (reference sequence). CDR3 length: 14 amino acids. Trimming stripped 3 bases from V and 0 bases from J, with 9 bases between. The CDR3 spells CSASSSNSNQPQHF. CDR3 sequence (DNA): TGCAGTGCTAGTTCCAGTAATAGCAATCAGCCCCAGCATTTT.

A note on this clonotype: A much larger clone lies one base from this, so it may be a read error. The chain joins TRBV7-2 to TRBJ2-7; 7 bases map to TRBD2. CDR1 is SGHTA, CDR2 FQGNSA, per germline. This CDR3 is built from 16 residues. CDR3 region: CASTAKGRASSHEQYF. The CDR3 coding sequence is TGTGCCAGCACCGCCAAGGGGAGGGCCAGCTCCCACGAGCAGTACTTC. Looking up the rest from reference TRBV7-2 and TRBJ2-7 gives the full variable domain: GAGVSQSPSNKVTEKGKDVELRCDPISGHTALYWYRQSLGQGLEFLIYFQGNSAPDKSGLPSDRFSAERTGGSVSTLTIQRTQQEDSAVYLCASTAKGRASSHEQYFGPGTRLTVT.

In this sample, this clonotype turned up many times. This chain uses TRBV29-1 with TRBJ1-2; D gene ambiguous. The length of the CDR3 is 15 residues. Germline assignment: CDR1 SQVTM and CDR2 ANQGSEA. Trimming pared 6 bases from V and 2 bases from J, leaving 19 bases between. CDR3 sequence (DNA): TGCAGCGTGGCGAACGTCGACGTTCCCAACTATGGCTACACCTTC. Its protein is CSVANVDVPNYGYTF.

This clonotype was counted at least ten times. The chain employs TRBV20-1 and TRBJ2-6, with no clear D. V dropped 3 bases and J dropped 3 bases, with 6 bases sitting between them. The CDR3 sequence is 13 residues long. Germline-derived CDR1 and CDR2 are DFQATT and SNEGSKA (reference sequence). The CDR3 DNA reads TGCAGTGCTAGCGATAATGGGGCCAACGTCCTGACTTTC. Its protein is CSASDNGANVLTF.

At least ten counts were recorded for this clonotype. The chain is built from TRBV6-4 and TRBJ2-2; D possibly corresponds to TRBD2 (5 bases). Trimming stripped 3 bases from V and 3 bases from J, with 8 bases between. Germline V gene data show CDR1 as MRHNA and CDR2 as SNTAGT. CDR3 size: 14 residues. CDR3 nucleotide sequence: TGTGCCAGCAGTGATGGAGGAGACACCGGGGAGCTGTTTTTT. It specifies CASSDGGDTGELFF.

Ten or more counts support this clonotype. This rearrangement joins TRBV28 to TRBJ1-5; 9 bases fit TRBD1. V shed 5 bases, J shed 4 bases, and the junction held 12 bases outside the gene matches. CDR1 and CDR2 from the germline V gene are MDHEN and SYDVKM. The CDR3 runs to 17 residues. CDR3 sequence: CASSPTPQGARNQPQHF. The CDR3 bases are TGTGCCAGCAGTCCAACCCCACAGGGGGCGAGAAATCAGCCCCAGCATTTT. The full variable domain, completed using reference TRBV28 and TRBJ1-5, is DVKVTQSSRYLVKRTGEKVFLECVQDMDHENMFWYRQDPGLGLRLIYFSYDVKMKEKGDIPEGYSVSREKKERFSLILESASTNQTSMYLCASSPTPQGARNQPQHFGDGTRLSIL.

In regard to this clonotype: A much more abundant neighbour one base away suggests this may be a read error. The J gene is TRBJ1-1, the V gene TRBV6-2 or TRBV6-3; 10 bases agree with TRBD1. This CDR3 has 13 amino acids. The germline V gene has CDR1 MNHEY and CDR2 SVGEGT. Trimming removed 6 bases from V and 4 bases from J; junction bases left unmatched: 2. The CDR3 protein is CASRGQGFTEAFF. The DNA of the CDR3 is TGTGCCAGCAGGGGACAGGGGTTCACTGAAGCTTTCTTT.

This clonotype was picked up many times. This chain connects TRBV9 to TRBJ1-2, with 10 bases that match TRBD1. Germline assignment: CDR1 SGDLS and CDR2 YYNGEE. Losses at the gene ends were 3 bases for V and 4 bases for J; bases not matched to a gene: 3. This CDR3 region has 14 residues. The CDR3 region is CASSEGQGTYGYTF. CDR3 sequence (DNA): TGTGCCAGCAGCGAGGGACAGGGGACCTATGGCTACACCTTC.

This clonotype was detected only a few times. The chain couples TRBV11-1 to TRBJ2-3; 8 positions agree with TRBD1. Germline CDR1 reads SGHAT; CDR2 reads FQDESV (reference sequence). The CDR3 is 16 residues long. V lost 3 bases and J lost 3; bases outside the gene matches: 8. CDR3 sequence reads: CASSFQGAASTDTQYF. CDR3 nucleotide sequence: TGTGCCAGCAGCTTTCAGGGGGCTGCATCGACAGATACGCAGTATTTT. Variable domain in full (rest from reference TRBV11-1 and TRBJ2-3): EAEVAQSPRYKITEKSQAVAFWCDPISGHATLYWYRQILGQGPELLVQFQDESVVDDSQLPKDRFSAERLKGVDSTLKIQPAELGDSAMYLCASSFQGAASTDTQYFGPGTRLTVL.

The V gene is TRBV7-2, the J gene TRBJ2-4; 7 bases match TRBD2. The germline V gene has CDR1 SGHTA and CDR2 FQGNSA. This CDR3 comprises 16 residues. The ends lost 2 bases at V and 0 bases at J; junction bases unmatched: 4. In nucleotides, the CDR3 is TGTGCCAGCAGCTTATTGGGGGGGAGAGCCAAAAACATTCAGTACTTC. Amino acids: CASSLLGGRAKNIQYF.

This clonotype occurred many times. The chain employs TRBV7-2 and TRBJ2-7, with D possibly called TRBD1 or TRBD2 (5 bases each). The CDR3 length is 15 residues. V was clipped by 2 bases and J by 7 bases, with 18 bases between them. CDR1 and CDR2 (germline): SGHTA, FQGNSA. CDR3 sequence: CASSLFGTSSGEQYF. CDR3 nucleotide sequence: TGTGCCAGCAGCTTATTTGGGACCAGCAGTGGGGAGCAGTACTTC.

As regards this clonotype: It may be a read error: a sequence one base away is much more abundant. The chain links TRBV12-3 or TRBV12-4 to TRBJ2-7; weak D call: TRBD1 (5 bases). Trimming shortened V by 5 bases and J by 3 bases, and 14 bases separated the two germline ends. The CDR3 runs to 14 residues. The CDR3 reads CASSPLGHNYEQYF. As DNA, the CDR3 is TGTGCCAGCAGTCCCCTCGGACATAACTACGAGCAGTACTTC.

This clonotype was recorded a few times. This sequence joins TRBV3-1 and TRBJ2-7; the match to TRBD2 covers 13 bases. The CDR3 sequence is 16 residues long. V lost 0 bases to trimming and J lost 9 bases; unmatched junction nucleotides: 8. CDR1 and CDR2 from the germline V gene are LGHDT and YNNKEL (reference sequence). The CDR3, as DNA: TGTGCCAGCAGCCAAGACCGGACTAGCGGGAGCATAGGGCAGTACTTC. Translation gives CASSQDRTSGSIGQYF.

CDR3 sequence reads: CSASPAPAGEQYF. The CDR3 DNA is TGCAGTGCAAGTCCGGCCCCCGCGGGCGAGCAGTACTTC. The V call is TRBV20-1, the J call TRBJ2-7; D is perhaps TRBD2 (5 bases). V dropped 6 bases and J dropped 6 bases, with 18 bases sitting between them. Germline CDR1 reads DFQATT; CDR2 reads SNEGSKA (reference sequence). CDR3 length: 13 amino acids.

On this clonotype itself: Being one base from a much bigger clone, this may be a read error. The chain couples TRBV29-1 to TRBJ2-5; D perhaps matches TRBD1 (6 bases). The CDR3 length is 13 residues. Germline loops: CDR1 SQVTM, CDR2 ANQGSEA. The CDR3 region has the DNA TGCAGCTCCGCTTGGGACAACCAAGAGACCCAGCACTTC. As protein: CSSAWDNQETQHF.

This clonotype has a count of ten or more. The rearrangement links TRBV7-9 to TRBJ2-7; 12 bases agree with TRBD2. The CDR3 consists of 15 residues. Germline CDR1 is SEHNR and CDR2 is FQNEAQ (reference sequence). V trimming: 1 base; J trimming: 6 bases; junction bases outside the gene matches: 4. CDR3 in amino acids: CASSLEGLAGIEQYF. The CDR3 DNA follows: TGTGCCAGCAGCTTAGAAGGACTAGCGGGAATCGAGCAGTACTTC.

This clonotype was detected ten times or more. This rearrangement joins TRBV28 to TRBJ2-5; maybe TRBD2 (6 bases). The CDR3 is made up of 14 amino acids. V dropped 3 bases and J dropped 2 bases, with 10 bases sitting between them. Per germline, CDR1 MDHEN and CDR2 SYDVKM. For the CDR3, the DNA is TGTGCCAGCAGTTTGGGGGAGGATCAAGAGACCCAGTACTTC. It translates to CASSLGEDQETQYF.

This clonotype appeared a single time. This may be a read error: a much more frequent sequence differs by one nucleotide. The chain carries TRBV3-1 and TRBJ1-2; D possibly corresponds to TRBD1 (5 bases). Trimming took off 8 bases at V and 8 bases at J, with 18 bases between the two ends. Germline V gives CDR1 LGHDT, CDR2 YNNKEL (reference sequence). The CDR3 is 13 residues long. In nucleotides, the CDR3 is TGTGCCAGCGGTCAGACGGACGGGGCCGGCTACACCTTC. Its translation is CASGQTDGAGYTF.

The V call is TRBV5-1, the J call TRBJ2-2, with TRBD1 as a possible D gene (5 bases). V was cut by 2 bases and J by 2 bases, with 16 bases left in between. The germline CDR1 and CDR2 sequences are SGHRS and YFSETQ. This CDR3 contains 17 residues. CDR3 nucleotides: TGCGCCAGCAGCTTAAGGATCGCCAGGGTCAACACCGGGGAGCTGTTTTTT. Amino acid sequence: CASSLRIARVNTGELFF.

This clonotype has ten or more counts. The rearrangement joins TRBV28 to TRBJ2-5; no definite D call. The CDR3 spans 15 residues. The V gene lost 3 bases and the J gene lost 5 bases, with 16 bases spanning the gap. Germline lookup yields CDR1 MDHEN and CDR2 SYDVKM. As DNA, the CDR3 is TGTGCCAGCAGTTTCGGCCAGGCCGCAATGGAGACCCAGTACTTC. Translation gives CASSFGQAAMETQYF.

CDR3 loop: CASTFGRPESYEQYF. CDR3 coding DNA: TGCGCCAGCACCTTTGGGAGACCGGAATCCTACGAGCAGTACTTC. V and J are TRBV5-1 and TRBJ2-7; D is perhaps TRBD2 (5 bases). CDR1 and CDR2 (germline): SGHRS, YFSETQ. The CDR3 has 15 amino acids. V gave up 6 bases and J gave up 1 base, with 17 bases separating them.

This chain links TRBV20-1 with TRBJ2-7; 12 positions match TRBD1. There are 16 residues in the CDR3. V lost 0 bases and J lost 4; bases outside the gene matches: 7. The V gene's germline CDR1 is DFQATT and CDR2 SNEGSKA (reference sequence). CDR3 bases: TGCAGTGCTAGAGATCCCCAGGGACAGGGGGCATACGAGCAGTACTTC. It yields the protein CSARDPQGQGAYEQYF.

As concerns this clonotype: A read error may produce the germline difference seen at one junction end. The V call is TRBV18, the J call TRBJ2-7; 7 bases line up with TRBD1. Per germline, CDR1 KGHSH and CDR2 LQKENI. CDR3 length equals 13 residues. The CDR3 loop reads CASSTLDRAEQCF. The CDR3 region has the DNA TGTGCCAGCTCAACGTTAGACAGGGCCGAGCAGTGCTTC. Based on the CDR3 plus reference TRBV18 and TRBJ2-7, the full variable domain is NAGVMQNPRHLVRRRGQEARLRCSPMKGHSHVYWYRQLPEEGLKFMVYLQKENIIDESGMPKERFSAEFPKEGPSILRIQQVVRGDSAAYFCASSTLDRAEQCFGPGTRLTVT.

This clonotype was seen ten or more times. The chain uses TRBV6-1 and TRBJ1-2; D unclear. V lost 4 bases, J lost 2 bases, and 8 bases lay in between. This CDR3 spans 13 amino acids. CDR1 and CDR2 (germline): MNHNS, SASEGT. The CDR3 nucleotides are TGTGCCAGCAGTGTGAGCAAGAACTATGGCTACACCTTC. Translated: CASSVSKNYGYTF.

The V gene is TRBV5-1, the J gene TRBJ2-3, with no clear D. CDR1 is SGHRS and CDR2 is YFSETQ in the germline V gene. The V and J ends lost 0 bases and 10 bases respectively, with 9 bases between them. The CDR3 is 12 residues long. This CDR3 reads CASSLDTSPQYF. DNA for the CDR3: TGCGCCAGCAGCTTGGACACGAGCCCGCAGTATTTT. The entire variable domain, with the rest obtained from reference TRBV5-1 and TRBJ2-3, is as follows: KAGVTQTPRYLIKTRGQQVTLSCSPISGHRSVSWYQQTPGQGLQFLFEYFSETQRNKGNFPGRFSGRQFSNSRSEMNVSTLELGDSALYLCASSLDTSPQYFGPGTRLTVL.

This clonotype was seen many times. The genes are TRBV28 and TRBJ2-5; possible D gene TRBD2, 6 bases. Trimming stripped 2 bases from V and 2 bases from J, with 15 bases between. Germline V gives CDR1 MDHEN, CDR2 SYDVKM. The CDR3 sequence is 16 residues long. The CDR3 coding sequence is TGTGCCAGCAGTTTACGTGGAGGGAGCGCTCAAGAGACCCAGTACTTC. Encoded protein: CASSLRGGSAQETQYF.

Ten or more counts support this clonotype. The V and J genes are TRBV28 and TRBJ2-4; maybe TRBD2 (5 bases). Germline CDR1 reads MDHEN; CDR2 reads SYDVKM. CDR3 size: 13 residues. V lost 2 bases and J 11 bases, leaving 13 bases between the germline ends. The CDR3 here is CASSLTLGVLQYF. As DNA, the CDR3 is TGTGCCAGCAGTTTAACCCTCGGGGTCCTTCAGTACTTC.